The 29 T cell receptor beta chains in this list originate from one sample, sequenced in a study of T cell repertoires in cytomegalovirus infection. Using its own MiXCR run on the reads, TCRdb lists one record per CDR3 protein. The data hold 300,000 to 450,000 distinct CDR3 sequences, with 15% to 20% observed a single time. The sample consisted of PBMCs. The receptors stem from a human donor in good health (CMV status not recorded). Some clones in this sample may be carry-over from other donors' samples.

In its sample, this clonotype was seen many times. The chain uses TRBV7-2 and TRBJ1-2; TRBD1 matches at 7 bases. Losses at the gene ends were 5 bases for V and 2 bases for J; bases not matched to a gene: 14. Germline CDR1 SGHTA, CDR2 FQGNSA. The CDR3 consists of 17 residues. The CDR3 is CASSPRDSPNANYGYTF. In DNA form, the CDR3 reads TGTGCCAGCAGCCCCCGGGACAGTCCCAACGCAAACTATGGCTACACCTTC.

This clonotype showed up many times. This sequence joins TRBV19 and TRBJ1-1, with unresolved D. This CDR3 region has 11 residues. V lost 10 bases to trimming and J lost 4 bases, with 10 bases between them. The germline V gene has CDR1 LNHDA and CDR2 SQIVND (reference sequence). The CDR3, as DNA: TGTGCCACCCGAGGAAGCACTGAAGCTTTCTTT. It yields the protein CATRGSTEAFF.

The chain employs TRBV2 and TRBJ2-7; 11 bases align to TRBD2. Trimming at V came to 1 base and at J to 5 bases, leaving 7 bases not matched to a gene. The length of the CDR3 is 16 residues. Germline CDR1 reads SNHLY; CDR2 reads FYNNEI. The CDR3 DNA follows: TGTGCCAGCAGTGAAGGTTCGACTAGCGGGGAGGACGAGCAGTACTTC. Translation: CASSEGSTSGEDEQYF.

This clonotype was observed at least ten times. The rearrangement joins TRBV7-2 to TRBJ2-2; a weak D match, TRBD2 (6 bases). This CDR3 has 15 residues. Deletions cut 7 bases from V and 6 bases from J, with 18 bases between. Germline V gene sequence: CDR1 SGHTA, CDR2 FQGNSA. CDR3 in amino acids: CASTHRLGGPGELFF. The CDR3 nucleotides are TGTGCCAGCACCCACCGGTTGGGGGGTCCCGGGGAGCTGTTTTTT. The full variable domain, completed using reference TRBV7-2 and TRBJ2-2, is GAGVSQSPSNKVTEKGKDVELRCDPISGHTALYWYRQSLGQGLEFLIYFQGNSAPDKSGLPSDRFSAERTGGSVSTLTIQRTQQEDSAVYLCASTHRLGGPGELFFGEGSRLTVL.

The chain is built from TRBV2 and TRBJ2-7, with D unclear. Trimming shortened V by 4 bases and J by 3 bases, and 7 bases separated the two germline ends. The germline V gene has CDR1 SNHLY and CDR2 FYNNEI. The CDR3 runs to 12 residues. The CDR3 region has the DNA TGTGCCAGCAGTGCTACTATCTACGAGCAGTACTTC. This sequence encodes CASSATIYEQYF. Full variable domain (remainder filled in from reference TRBV2 and TRBJ2-7): EPEVTQTPSHQVTQMGQEVILRCVPISNHLYFYWYRQILGQKVEFLVSFYNNEISEKSEIFDDQFSVERPDGSNFTLKIRSTKLEDSAMYFCASSATIYEQYFGPGTRLTVT.

J is TRBJ2-3 and V is TRBV28; 8 bases fit TRBD2. This CDR3 comprises 14 residues. The germline V gene encodes CDR1 MDHEN and CDR2 SYDVKM. J lost 6 bases, V lost 5 bases, and 7 bases had no gene match. CDR3 DNA sequence: TGTGCCAGCAGTCGCGGACTAGCAAGGGATACGCAGTATTTT. It is translated as CASSRGLARDTQYF. Full variable domain (outside the CDR3, taken from reference TRBV28 and TRBJ2-3): DVKVTQSSRYLVKRTGEKVFLECVQDMDHENMFWYRQDPGLGLRLIYFSYDVKMKEKGDIPEGYSVSREKKERFSLILESASTNQTSMYLCASSRGLARDTQYFGPGTRLTVL.

This clonotype was found a few times. The gene calls are TRBV11-2 and TRBJ1-2; TRBD1 is a possible D gene (5 bases). CDR3 length: 14 amino acids. Deletions cut 1 base from V and 8 bases from J, with 14 bases between. Germline V gene sequence: CDR1 SGHAT, CDR2 FQNNGV. CDR3 bases: TGTGCCAGCAGCTTAGCGACAGCCTATGAGGGCTACACCTTC. Amino acids: CASSLATAYEGYTF.

This clonotype was observed a few times. The chain couples TRBV20-1 to TRBJ2-7; D unresolved. V gave up 3 bases and J gave up 0 bases, with 3 bases separating them. The length of the CDR3 is 11 residues. Germline V lookup: CDR1 DFQATT, CDR2 SNEGSKA (reference sequence). The CDR3 loop reads CSARNSYEQYF. Here the CDR3 DNA reads TGCAGTGCTAGGAACTCCTACGAGCAGTACTTC.

This clonotype was seen many times. The chain links TRBV7-2 to TRBJ2-7; 7 bases align to TRBD2. The CDR3 loop spans 14 amino acids. In germline, CDR1 is SGHTA, CDR2 FQGNSA. The junction had 3 bases not matched to a gene; V was cut back by 3 bases and J by 1 base. CDR3 DNA sequence: TGTGCCAGCAGCTTGGGAGGGCCATCCTACGAGCAGTACTTC. Translating it yields CASSLGGPSYEQYF.

This rearrangement joins TRBV10-2 to TRBJ2-5; D is unresolved. The ends were cut back, 7 bases at V and 0 bases at J, with 15 bases in the middle. This CDR3 is built from 15 residues. Germline-derived CDR1 and CDR2 are WSHSY and SAAADI. The CDR3 DNA follows: TGCGCCAGCAATAACATAACTATAAACCAAGAGACCCAGTACTTC. Its protein product is CASNNITINQETQYF.

This clonotype was detected only a few times. The chain carries TRBV19 and TRBJ2-7; 9 bases agree with TRBD1. Germline V CDR1 and CDR2: LNHDA, SQIVND (reference sequence). J lost 4 bases, V lost 4 bases, and 5 bases had no gene match. This CDR3 comprises 14 residues. CDR3 DNA: TGTGCCAGTAGTACCCGGGACAGGGTGTACGAGCAGTACTTC. Translating gives CASSTRDRVYEQYF.

This clonotype was detected many times. This chain links TRBV7-6 with TRBJ2-1; 9 nucleotides line up with TRBD1. This CDR3 region has 17 residues. The trim removed 5 bases at V and 0 bases at J, leaving 8 bases unmatched. Germline assignment: CDR1 SGHVS and CDR2 FNYEAQ. The CDR3 protein is CASSPGTGSSSYNEQFF. The DNA for the CDR3 is TGTGCCAGCAGCCCCGGGACAGGGTCCAGCTCCTACAATGAGCAGTTCTTC.

This clonotype was found a few times. The chain couples TRBV7-8 to TRBJ2-1; D is tentatively TRBD1 or TRBD2 (5 bases each). Trimming left V 2 bases short and J 1 base short, with 18 bases between. This CDR3 comprises 18 residues. Germline V gives CDR1 SGHVS, CDR2 FQNEAQ. The CDR3 protein is CASSLSQHGTMSYNEQFF. DNA for the CDR3: TGTGCCAGCAGCTTATCCCAACACGGGACCATGTCCTACAATGAGCAGTTCTTC.

The table lists this clonotype with many counts. This chain uses TRBV7-2 with TRBJ2-3; TRBD2 might be the D (5 bases). The CDR3 spans 13 residues. The V gene lost 1 base and the J gene lost 9 bases, with 11 bases spanning the gap. The germline gives CDR1 SGHTA, CDR2 FQGNSA. The CDR3 nucleotides are TGTGCCAGCAGCTTAGAATGGGCGGGCACGCAGTATTTT. This gives the protein CASSLEWAGTQYF.

The CDR3, as DNA: TGTGCCAGCTGCCTAGCGGGAGGAGAGACCCAGTACTTC. Amino acids: CASCLAGGETQYF. The chain joins TRBV6-5 to TRBJ2-5, with 11 bases identical to TRBD2. V gave up 8 bases and J gave up 4 bases; unmatched junction bases: 3. CDR1 is MNHEY and CDR2 is SVGAGI in the germline V gene. CDR3 length: 13 residues.

In this sample, this clonotype turned up a few times. The chain has TRBV7-9 and TRBJ1-6; D is unresolved. This CDR3 has 14 amino acids. The germline V and J ends were trimmed by 2 bases and 4 bases, with 6 bases remaining between them. CDR1 is SEHNR, CDR2 FQNEAQ, per germline (reference sequence). The CDR3 reads CASSLQQYNSPLHF. The CDR3 DNA reads as TGTGCCAGCAGCTTACAACAGTATAATTCACCCCTCCACTTT.

With regard to this clonotype: Possible read error: a much larger clone is one base away. The chain recombines TRBV4-2 with TRBJ1-6, with TRBD1 matching 9 bases. V gave up 5 bases and J gave up 5 bases; unmatched junction bases: 4. CDR1 LGHNA and CDR2 YNFKEQ come from the germline V gene. The CDR3 is made up of 15 amino acids. CDR3 coding DNA: TGTGCCAGCAGCTTTGGGACAGGGAATAATTCACCCCTCCACTTT. It translates to CASSFGTGNNSPLHF.

A few counts support this clonotype. The V call is TRBV6-1, the J call TRBJ1-2; TRBD1 aligns across 12 bases. V shed 6 bases, J shed 7 bases, and the junction held 9 bases outside the gene matches. Germline V gene sequence: CDR1 MNHNS, CDR2 SASEGT. The CDR3 totals 15 residues. DNA of the CDR3: TGTGCCAGCAGCTCCTCCGGGACAGGGGGCGGTGGCTACACCTTC. It specifies CASSSSGTGGGGYTF.

In this sample, this clonotype turned up a few times. V gene TRBV28 combines with J gene TRBJ2-1; D might be TRBD2 (5 bases). CDR3 length: 12 residues. The V end lost 10 bases, the J end lost 3 bases, and 10 bases lay between the germline ends. From germline, CDR1 is MDHEN and CDR2 SYDVKM. CDR3 DNA: TGTGCCACCGGGGTGAGCTACAATGAGCAGTTCTTC. Translated: CATGVSYNEQFF.

This clonotype has only a few counts. The chain links TRBV6-5 to TRBJ2-1, with D possibly being TRBD2 (6 bases). This CDR3 contains 15 residues. Deletions cut 0 bases from V and 12 bases from J, with 18 bases between. Germline V gives CDR1 MNHEY, CDR2 SVGAGI. The CDR3 nucleotides are TGTGCCAGCAGTTACTCGGATGGAGGGACGTTTGGGCAGTTCTTC. The encoded protein is CASSYSDGGTFGQFF.

This clonotype appeared a few times. The rearrangement links TRBV7-8 to TRBJ1-1; D remains unclear. V was pared by 2 bases and J by 4 bases, with 14 bases between. Per the germline V gene, CDR1 is SGHVS and CDR2 is FQNEAQ. This CDR3 contains 15 residues. CDR3 amino acids: CASSLQTLLGTEAFF. The CDR3, as DNA: TGTGCCAGCAGCTTACAGACATTACTGGGCACTGAAGCTTTCTTT.

This clonotype appeared a few times. The genes are TRBV12-5 and TRBJ2-1; 14 bases are shared with TRBD2. Germline loops: CDR1 LGHNT, CDR2 FRNRAP. The length of the CDR3 is 15 residues. The V gene end was trimmed by 6 bases and the J gene end by 6 bases; junction bases not matched to a gene: 4. The CDR3 region has the DNA TGTGCTAGTGGCCGTGGACTAGCGGGAGGCAATGAGCAGTTCTTC. Its protein is CASGRGLAGGNEQFF.

This clonotype turned up a few times. The J gene is TRBJ2-2, the V gene TRBV7-9; D assignment may be TRBD1 or TRBD2 (5 bases each). The germline V gene encodes CDR1 SEHNR and CDR2 FQNEAQ (reference sequence). The CDR3 totals 16 residues. Trimming shortened V by 6 bases and J by 7 bases, and 21 bases separated the two germline ends. As DNA, the CDR3 is TGTGCCAGCAGTCCCAGGGCCGGGAACTCCATCGGGGAGCTGTTTTTT. This codes for CASSPRAGNSIGELFF.

The chain joins TRBV6-2 or TRBV6-3 to TRBJ1-6; weak D call: TRBD1 (5 bases). Trimming stripped 7 bases from V and 10 bases from J, with 23 bases between. Germline assignment: CDR1 MNHEY and CDR2 SVGEGT. The CDR3 spans 16 residues. CDR3 coding DNA: TGTGCCAGCACCAACCGGGAGCGCAGGGTCGGATCACCCCTCCACTTT. Protein sequence: CASTNRERRVGSPLHF.

This clonotype occurred many times. The gene calls are TRBV12-3 or TRBV12-4 and TRBJ2-7; no definite D call. The length of the CDR3 is 12 residues. Trimming removed 0 bases at V and 7 bases at J, with 7 bases between. CDR3 region: CASSLAPGEQYF. The CDR3 region has the DNA TGTGCCAGCAGTTTAGCGCCAGGAGAGCAGTACTTC.

This clonotype was counted ten times or more. The V call is TRBV7-2, the J call TRBJ1-2, with no clear D. The V end lost 1 base, the J end lost 7 bases, and 13 bases lay between the germline ends. Germline V CDR1 and CDR2: SGHTA, FQGNSA. The length of the CDR3 is 14 residues. CDR3 in DNA: TGTGCCAGCAGCTTAGTTCCAGCGCCGGGTGGCTACACCTTC. Translating it yields CASSLVPAPGGYTF.

This chain uses TRBV19 with TRBJ2-5; D remains unclear. In germline, CDR1 is LNHDA, CDR2 SQIVND (reference sequence). V gave up 6 bases and J gave up 5 bases, with 13 bases separating them. This CDR3 has 13 amino acids. CDR3 loop: CASSQNLEETQYF. The CDR3 DNA follows: TGTGCCAGTAGCCAGAACCTCGAGGAGACCCAGTACTTC. The variable domain in full, with the rest retrieved from reference TRBV19 and TRBJ2-5, is DGGITQSPKYLFRKEGQNVTLSCEQNLNHDAMYWYRQDPGQGLRLIYYSQIVNDFQKGDIAEGYSVSREKKESFPLTVTSAQKNPTAFYLCASSQNLEETQYFGPGTRLLVL.

This clonotype came up a few times. The CDR3 sequence: CSVGTVSYNEQFF. The CDR3 bases are TGCAGCGTTGGGACGGTATCCTACAATGAGCAGTTCTTC. The chain has TRBV29-1 and TRBJ2-1; D is unclear. This CDR3 contains 13 residues. Germline V lookup: CDR1 SQVTM, CDR2 ANQGSEA. V was trimmed by 4 bases and J by 1 base, leaving 8 bases between them.

This chain joins TRBV6-5 and TRBJ2-7; a weak D match, TRBD2 (5 bases). This CDR3 is 14 amino acids long. Trimming cost V 9 bases and J 0 bases, with 15 bases left between them. CDR1 is MNHEY and CDR2 is SVGAGI in the germline V gene. CDR3 coding DNA: TGTGCCAGTCAGTCCCCCGGGATCTCCTACGAGCAGTACTTC. Its protein product is CASQSPGISYEQYF.